The 23 T cell receptor beta chains below all came from one sample that was sequenced in a study of blood T cell repertoires in COVID-19. Sequencing was performed with immunoSEQ multiplex PCR; in TCRdb, only in-frame clones are kept and a portion is missing. Of 150,000 to 200,000 clones listed, 89% were seen once; the top ten hold around 2.9%. The sequenced sample consisted of peripheral blood. All receptors come from a man aged 55 to 70 with acute or convalescent COVID-19.

This clone appeared once. V usage is TRBV19 and J usage is TRBJ2-3; weak D call: TRBD2 (5 bases). V was trimmed by 3 bases and J by 7 bases, leaving 17 bases between them. The germline V gene has CDR1 LNHDA and CDR2 SQIVND (reference sequence). This CDR3 has 15 amino acids. The CDR3 DNA follows: TGTGCCAGTAGTATCGGGGTCCCCCAGTTCCATACGCAGTATTTT. This translates into CASSIGVPQFHTQYF. The full variable domain, rest sourced from reference TRBV19 and TRBJ2-3, is DGGITQSPKYLFRKEGQNVTLSCEQNLNHDAMYWYRQDPGQGLRLIYYSQIVNDFQKGDIAEGYSVSREKKESFPLTVTSAQKNPTAFYLCASSIGVPQFHTQYFGPGTRLTVL.

The CDR3 coding sequence is TGCGCCAGCAGCCCCAGGGTAAATGCAGAGACCCAGTACTTC. Its protein product is CASSPRVNAETQYF. This chain links TRBV5-1 with TRBJ2-5; TRBD1 is a possible D gene (5 bases). The CDR3 is 14 residues long. V was cut by 4 bases and J by 4 bases, with 14 bases left in between. Germline V gene data show CDR1 as SGHRS and CDR2 as YFSETQ.

A single count supports this clone. The rearrangement joins TRBV30 to TRBJ1-2; 7 bases agree with TRBD1. CDR3 length equals 15 residues. The trim removed 4 bases at V and 5 bases at J, leaving 13 bases unmatched. CDR1 GTSNPN and CDR2 SVGIG come from the germline V gene (reference sequence). The CDR3 DNA follows: TGTGCCTGGATTCTTCCCGGGACAGAACTTTATGGCTACACCTTC. Encoded protein: CAWILPGTELYGYTF.

This rearrangement joins TRBV7-9 to TRBJ1-4, with D hard to call. V was cut by 5 bases and J by 7 bases, with 11 bases left in between. The CDR3 is 13 residues long. The V gene's germline CDR1 is SEHNR and CDR2 FQNEAQ (reference sequence). CDR3 coding DNA: TGTGCCAGCAGCAACAGAGAAGTTGAAAAACTGTTTTTT. This codes for CASSNREVEKLFF.

This chain uses TRBV3-1 (or the pseudogene TRBV3-2) with TRBJ1-6, with D possibly matching TRBD1 (6 bases). This CDR3 has 14 amino acids. Germline V lookup: CDR1 LGHDT, CDR2 YNNKEL (reference sequence). With 4 bases removed from V and 7 bases from J, the gap between germline ends came to 11 bases. The CDR3: CASSLGTPNSPLHF. CDR3 sequence (DNA): TGTGCCAGCAGCCTCGGGACACCGAATTCACCCCTCCACTTT.

The chain employs TRBV19 and TRBJ2-3; 8 bases fit TRBD2. CDR3 length: 16 amino acids. V shed 5 bases and J 4 bases; nucleotides not matched to a gene: 11. Germline CDR1 reads LNHDA; CDR2 reads SQIVND (reference sequence). CDR3 sequence reads: CASSPLAGTWADTQYF. In DNA, the CDR3 is TGTGCCAGTAGTCCTTTAGCGGGGACGTGGGCAGATACGCAGTATTTT.

This CDR3 reads CASSRGDRAYEQYF. The CDR3 nucleotides are TGTGCCAGCAGCCGGGGGGACCGGGCCTACGAGCAGTACTTC. The chain uses TRBV13 and TRBJ2-7; TRBD2 agrees at 7 bases. Germline trimming cut 5 bases from V and 2 bases from J; bases unmatched to any gene: 6. Germline values: CDR1 PRHDT, CDR2 FYEKMQ (reference sequence). The CDR3 consists of 14 residues.

This sequence joins TRBV19 and TRBJ2-7, with a possible D match to TRBD1 (6 bases). The CDR3 contains 14 residues. Germline loops: CDR1 LNHDA, CDR2 SQIVND (reference sequence). The ends were cut back, 5 bases at V and 5 bases at J, with 16 bases in the middle. The CDR3 sequence: CASSSLGTTHEQYF. The CDR3 DNA sequence: TGTGCCAGTAGTTCCCTCGGGACAACTCACGAGCAGTACTTC.

The J gene is TRBJ1-4, the V gene TRBV5-1; D not certain. There are 15 residues in the CDR3. V was clipped by 4 bases and J by 4 bases, with 14 bases between them. Germline V gene lookup returns CDR1 SGHRS and CDR2 YFSETQ. This CDR3 reads CASSDPRGSNEKLFF. The CDR3 coding sequence is TGCGCCAGCAGCGATCCGAGAGGGAGTAATGAAAAACTGTTTTTT. Full variable domain (missing parts from reference TRBV5-1 and TRBJ1-4): KAGVTQTPRYLIKTRGQQVTLSCSPISGHRSVSWYQQTPGQGLQFLFEYFSETQRNKGNFPGRFSGRQFSNSRSEMNVSTLELGDSALYLCASSDPRGSNEKLFFGSGTQLSVL.

The rearrangement links TRBV18 to TRBJ2-3, with 8 bases fitting TRBD2. CDR1 is KGHSH, CDR2 LQKENI, per germline. The length of the CDR3 is 15 residues. V lost 0 bases, J lost 5 bases, and 4 bases stayed unmatched. In nucleotides, the CDR3 is TGTGCCAGCTCACCACCTTCGGGGGGGAGAGATACGCAGTATTTT. The encoded protein is CASSPPSGGRDTQYF.

The J gene is TRBJ1-1, the V gene TRBV5-1, with 9 bases fitting TRBD1. Germline V CDR1 and CDR2: SGHRS, YFSETQ. The ends lost 6 bases at V and 1 base at J; junction bases unmatched: 7. This CDR3 region has 15 residues. CDR3 nucleotide sequence: TGCGCCAGCACCTCCAGACAGGGGGGGAACACTGAAGCTTTCTTT. Translation: CASTSRQGGNTEAFF.

The chain combines TRBV6-5 with TRBJ1-1; no definite D call. Trimming removed 7 bases at V and 10 bases at J, with 22 bases between. Germline V lookup: CDR1 MNHEY, CDR2 SVGAGI. The CDR3 contains 14 residues. The CDR3 nucleotides read TGTGCCAGCACCTCACTCCGGGGTTGGGTGGGAGCTTTCTTT. Translated, it gives CASTSLRGWVGAFF.

This clone has only one observation. This chain links TRBV5-1 with TRBJ1-2; D unclear. The CDR3 runs to 16 residues. V gave up 0 bases and J gave up 2 bases, with 14 bases separating them. The germline V gene has CDR1 SGHRS and CDR2 YFSETQ. The CDR3 DNA reads as TGCGCCAGCAGCTTGGGGAGGCCCAATAGGAACTATGGCTACACCTTC. Residues: CASSLGRPNRNYGYTF.

The gene calls are TRBV6-5 and TRBJ1-2; no clear D. Germline-derived CDR1 and CDR2 are MNHEY and SVGAGI. The CDR3 covers 15 residues. With 2 bases removed from V and 7 bases from J, the gap between germline ends came to 17 bases. Here the CDR3 reads CASSYSTSSGFGYTF. The CDR3, as DNA: TGTGCCAGCAGTTACAGTACAAGTAGCGGGTTTGGCTACACCTTC.

The chain combines TRBV5-4 with TRBJ1-5; no clear D gene. This CDR3 has 16 amino acids. Deletions cut 0 bases from V and 5 bases from J, with 15 bases between. Germline lookup yields CDR1 SGHNT and CDR2 YYREEE (reference sequence). The CDR3 reads CASSLERRLQYQPQHF. The DNA for the CDR3 is TGTGCCAGCAGCTTGGAGCGCAGACTACAATATCAGCCCCAGCATTTT.

V gene TRBV5-1 combines with J gene TRBJ2-1; D is possibly TRBD1 (5 bases). V was cut by 0 bases and J by 10 bases, with 8 bases left in between. This CDR3 has 12 residues. Germline CDR1 and CDR2: SGHRS and YFSETQ. CDR3: CASSLEWGEQFF. Written as DNA, the CDR3 is TGCGCCAGCAGCTTGGAATGGGGCGAGCAGTTCTTC.

The CDR3 coding sequence is TGCGCCAGCAGTGCGACAGGGTTGCGTGACGTCCTGACTTTC. It specifies CASSATGLRDVLTF. This chain uses TRBV10-1 with TRBJ2-6; TRBD1 matches at 7 bases. Losses at the gene ends were 4 bases for V and 11 bases for J; bases not matched to a gene: 8. The CDR3 extends over 14 amino acids. From germline, CDR1 is WNHNN and CDR2 SYGVQD (reference sequence).

This chain links TRBV4-1 with TRBJ1-2, with D possibly matching TRBD1 (5 bases). This CDR3 contains 13 residues. V lost 1 base and J lost 5, with 8 bases in between. From germline, CDR1 is MGHRA and CDR2 YSYEKL. This chain's CDR3 is CASSQVQAYGYTF. The CDR3 DNA is TGCGCCAGCAGCCAAGTACAGGCGTATGGCTACACCTTC.

This chain links TRBV5-6 with TRBJ1-4; tentative D call: TRBD1 (5 bases). CDR3 length: 14 amino acids. The V and J ends lost 0 bases and 5 bases respectively, with 8 bases between them. CDR1 and CDR2 (germline): SGHDT, YYEEEE. CDR3 region: CASSLGAGNEKLFF. The CDR3, as DNA: TGTGCCAGCAGCTTGGGGGCAGGGAATGAAAAACTGTTTTTT.

The chain recombines TRBV7-9 with TRBJ2-5, with a weak D call TRBD1 (5 bases). Per germline, CDR1 SEHNR and CDR2 FQNEAQ (reference sequence). V lost 1 base, J lost 2 bases, and 8 bases lay in between. The CDR3 length is 14 residues. The CDR3 protein is CASSLGTQQETQYF. The CDR3 DNA sequence: TGTGCCAGCAGCTTAGGGACACAACAAGAGACCCAGTACTTC. Supplemented by reference TRBV7-9 and TRBJ2-5, the full variable domain reads DTGVSQNPRHKITKRGQNVTFRCDPISEHNRLYWYRQTLGQGPEFLTYFQNEAQLEKSRLLSDRFSAERPKGSFSTLEIQRTEQGDSAMYLCASSLGTQQETQYFGPGTRLLVL.

This sequence joins TRBV18 and TRBJ1-1; the D gene is possibly TRBD1 (5 bases). The CDR3 covers 16 residues. Germline-derived CDR1 and CDR2 are KGHSH and LQKENI. Trimming cost V 3 bases and J 1 base, with 15 bases left between them. The CDR3 is CASSPLPTDKNTEAFF. CDR3 sequence (DNA): TGTGCCAGCTCACCGCTCCCGACAGATAAGAACACTGAAGCTTTCTTT.

The rearrangement links TRBV2 to TRBJ1-4, with 8 nucleotides matching TRBD1. Germline V gives CDR1 SNHLY, CDR2 FYNNEI. This CDR3 has 14 residues. Trimming cost V 6 bases and J 3 bases; bases outside gene matches: 3. CDR3: CASRKQGANEKLFF. In DNA, the CDR3 is TGTGCCAGCAGGAAACAGGGGGCTAATGAAAAACTGTTTTTT.

This clone was detected once. V and J are TRBV11-2 and TRBJ1-6, with D unclear. From germline, CDR1 is SGHAT and CDR2 FQNNGV. This CDR3 is 16 amino acids long. Trimming removed 5 bases from V and 0 bases from J, with 11 bases in between. The CDR3 sequence: CASSPTTSSYNSPLHF. DNA of the CDR3: TGTGCCAGCAGCCCGACAACGAGCTCCTATAATTCACCCCTCCACTTT.